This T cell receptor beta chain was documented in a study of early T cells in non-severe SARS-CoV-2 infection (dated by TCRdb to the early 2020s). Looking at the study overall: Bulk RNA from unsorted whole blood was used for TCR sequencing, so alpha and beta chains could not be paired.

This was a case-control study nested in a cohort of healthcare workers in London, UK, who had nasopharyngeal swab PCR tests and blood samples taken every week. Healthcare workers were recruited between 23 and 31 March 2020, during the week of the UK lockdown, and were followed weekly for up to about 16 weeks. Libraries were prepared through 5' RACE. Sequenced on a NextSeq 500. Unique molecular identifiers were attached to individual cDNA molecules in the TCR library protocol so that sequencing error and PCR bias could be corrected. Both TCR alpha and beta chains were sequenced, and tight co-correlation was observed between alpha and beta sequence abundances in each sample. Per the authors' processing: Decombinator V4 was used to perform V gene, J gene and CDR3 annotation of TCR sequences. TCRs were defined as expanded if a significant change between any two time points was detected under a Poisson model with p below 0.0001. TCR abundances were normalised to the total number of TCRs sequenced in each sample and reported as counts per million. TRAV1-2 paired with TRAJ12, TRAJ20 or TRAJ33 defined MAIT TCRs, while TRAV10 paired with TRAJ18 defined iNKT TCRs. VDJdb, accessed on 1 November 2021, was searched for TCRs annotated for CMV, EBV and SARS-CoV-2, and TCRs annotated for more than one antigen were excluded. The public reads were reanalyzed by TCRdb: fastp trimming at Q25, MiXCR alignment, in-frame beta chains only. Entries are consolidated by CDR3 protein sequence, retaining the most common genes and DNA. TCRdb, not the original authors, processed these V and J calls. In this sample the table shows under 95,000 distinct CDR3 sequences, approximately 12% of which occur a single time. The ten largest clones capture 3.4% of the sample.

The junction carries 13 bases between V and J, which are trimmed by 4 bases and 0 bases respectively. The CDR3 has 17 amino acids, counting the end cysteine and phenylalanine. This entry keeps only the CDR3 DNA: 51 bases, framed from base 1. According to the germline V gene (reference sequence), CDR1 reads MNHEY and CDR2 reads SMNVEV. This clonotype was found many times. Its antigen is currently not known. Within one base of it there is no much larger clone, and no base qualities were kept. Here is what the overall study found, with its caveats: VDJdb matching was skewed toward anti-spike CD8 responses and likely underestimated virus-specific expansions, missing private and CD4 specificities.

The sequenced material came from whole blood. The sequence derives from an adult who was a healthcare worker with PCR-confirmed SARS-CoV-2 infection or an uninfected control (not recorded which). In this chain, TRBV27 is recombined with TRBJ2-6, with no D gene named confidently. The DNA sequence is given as TGTGCCAGCAGTTCTCCGGGCGTAAGCTCTGGGGCCAACGTCCTGACTTTC. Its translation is CASSSPGVSSGANVLTF.